This T cell receptor (beta chain) was sequenced during a study of blood T cell repertoires in COVID-19. Looking at the study overall: Sources were T cells, B-cell-depleted T cells, or PBMCs; the material itself was cDNA or gDNA.

The table came from immunoSEQ multiplex PCR; TCRdb's copy has only in-frame clones and leaves some out. The table records about 310,000 clones, roughly 84% of them present only once. The germline V gene encodes CDR1 LGHDT and CDR2 YNNKEL (reference sequence). The CDR3 has 15 amino acids. With 6 bases clipped from V and 5 bases from J, the junction kept 5 bases outside the gene matches. The specimen sequenced was peripheral blood. The sequence came from a man between 50 and 59 years old with active or convalescent COVID-19. V is TRBV3-1 (or the pseudogene TRBV3-2) and J is TRBJ2-1; 12 bases are a match to TRBD2. Written as DNA, the CDR3 is TGTGCCAGCAGGCGACTAGCGGGAGAGAACAATGAGCAGTTCTTC. Its protein product is CASRRLAGENNEQFF.